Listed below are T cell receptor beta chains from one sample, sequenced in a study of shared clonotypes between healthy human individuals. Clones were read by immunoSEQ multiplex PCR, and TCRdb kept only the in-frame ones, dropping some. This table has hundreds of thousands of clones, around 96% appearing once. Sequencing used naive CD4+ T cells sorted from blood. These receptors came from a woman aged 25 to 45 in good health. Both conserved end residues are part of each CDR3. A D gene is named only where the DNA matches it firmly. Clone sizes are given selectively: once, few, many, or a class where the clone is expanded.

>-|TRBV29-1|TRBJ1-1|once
CSGDKTENTEAFF
TGCAGCGGCGACAAGACAGAGAACACTGAAGCTTTCTTT
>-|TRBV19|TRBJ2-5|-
CASSEGFQETQYF
TGTGCCAGTAGTGAAGGGTTTCAAGAGACCCAGTACTTC
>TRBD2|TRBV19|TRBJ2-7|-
CATRNRGVGAYEQYF
TGTGCCACCCGTAACCGGGGGGTGGGGGCCTACGAGCAGTACTTC
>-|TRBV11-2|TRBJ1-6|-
CASSLEQINSPLHF
TGTGCCAGCAGCTTAGAACAGATTAATTCACCCCTCCACTTT
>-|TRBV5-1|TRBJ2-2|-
CASSRIGTSEWRELFF
TGCGCCAGCAGCAGAATCGGGACTTCTGAGTGGCGGGAGCTGTTTTTT
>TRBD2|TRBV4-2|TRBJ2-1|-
CASTNTKAGRADEQFF
TGTGCCAGCACCAACACTAAGGCCGGGAGGGCAGATGAGCAGTTCTTC
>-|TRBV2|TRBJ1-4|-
CASSSGTQYGNEKLFF
TGTGCCAGCAGCTCCGGGACTCAGTATGGTAATGAAAAACTGTTTTTT
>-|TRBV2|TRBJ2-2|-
CARGLKRGQITGELFF
TGTGCCAGGGGCTTAAAGAGAGGTCAGATCACCGGGGAGCTGTTTTTT
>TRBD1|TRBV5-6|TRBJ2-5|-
CASSNKDRGLSETQYF
TGTGCCAGCAGCAACAAGGACAGGGGTCTGTCAGAGACCCAGTACTTC
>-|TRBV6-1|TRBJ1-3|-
CASSGLSTGNTIYF
TGTGCCAGCAGTGGATTGTCTACGGGAAACACCATATATTTT
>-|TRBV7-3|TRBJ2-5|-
CASSTTGSGQETQYF
TGTGCCAGCAGCACGACGGGGTCAGGACAAGAGACCCAGTACTTC
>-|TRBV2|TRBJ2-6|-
CASSEPNPSGANVLTF
TGTGCCAGCAGTGAACCCAACCCCTCTGGGGCCAACGTCCTGACTTTC
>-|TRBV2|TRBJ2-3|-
CASTASGSTDTQYF
TGTGCCAGCACCGCAAGTGGGTCGACAGATACGCAGTATTTT
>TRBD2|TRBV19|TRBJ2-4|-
CASSMREGAKNIQYF
TGTGCCAGTAGTATGCGGGAGGGGGCCAAAAACATTCAGTACTTC
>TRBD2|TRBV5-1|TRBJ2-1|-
CASSLEGLGIEQFF
TGCGCCAGCAGCTTGGAAGGACTAGGAATAGAGCAGTTCTTC
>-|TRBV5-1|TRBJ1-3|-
CASSPDIILSGNTIYF
TGCGCCAGCAGCCCGGACATCATACTCTCTGGAAACACCATATATTTT
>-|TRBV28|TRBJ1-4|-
CASALGVENEKLFF
TGTGCCAGCGCGTTGGGCGTAGAGAATGAAAAACTGTTTTTT
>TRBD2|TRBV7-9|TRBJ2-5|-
CASSWIAGRLEETQYF
TGTGCCAGCAGCTGGATAGCGGGCAGACTCGAAGAGACCCAGTACTTC
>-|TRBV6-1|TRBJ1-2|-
CASTGANYGYTF
TGTGCCAGCACTGGAGCTAACTATGGCTACACCTTC
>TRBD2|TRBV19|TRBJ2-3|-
CASSPTSGRAVDTQYF
TGTGCCAGTAGTCCAACTAGCGGGAGGGCCGTAGATACGCAGTATTTT
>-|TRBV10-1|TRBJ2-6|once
CASSYVSIAQSRANVLTF
TGCGCCAGCAGTTACGTTTCGATCGCACAAAGTCGGGCCAACGTCCTGACTTTC
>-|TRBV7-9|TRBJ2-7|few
CAAAGTNSYEQYF
TGTGCCGCGGCGGGCACCAACTCCTACGAGCAGTACTTC
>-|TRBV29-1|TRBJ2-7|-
CSVESGADEQYF
TGCAGCGTTGAATCAGGGGCCGACGAGCAGTACTTC
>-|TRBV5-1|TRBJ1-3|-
CASSLGGYREDLGNTIYF
TGCGCCAGCAGCTTGGGTGGTTACAGGGAAGACCTTGGAAACACCATATATTTT
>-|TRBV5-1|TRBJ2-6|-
CASGERSGANVLTF
TGCGCCAGCGGCGAACGCTCTGGGGCCAACGTCCTGACTTTC
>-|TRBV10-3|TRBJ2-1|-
CATGTTNSDEQFF
TGTGCCACCGGGACCACAAATTCCGATGAGCAGTTCTTC
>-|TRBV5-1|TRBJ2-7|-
CASSWGRTYEQYF
TGCGCCAGCAGCTGGGGACGGACCTACGAGCAGTACTTC
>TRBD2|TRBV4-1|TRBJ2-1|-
CASSHSGLAGLNEQFF
TGCGCCAGCAGCCATTCGGGACTAGCGGGTCTCAATGAGCAGTTCTTC
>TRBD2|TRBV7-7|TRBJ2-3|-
CASSPLAGDPPDTQYF
TGTGCCAGCAGCCCCCTAGCGGGAGATCCCCCAGATACGCAGTATTTT
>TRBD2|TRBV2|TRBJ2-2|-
CASNKGTTANTGELFF
TGTGCCAGCAACAAAGGGACTACCGCGAACACCGGGGAGCTGTTTTTT
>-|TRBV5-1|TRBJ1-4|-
CASSLGPSGSEKLFF
TGCGCCAGCAGCTTGGGACCCTCAGGCTCCGAAAAACTGTTTTTT
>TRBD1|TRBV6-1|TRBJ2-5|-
CASSPRGRQETQYF
TGTGCCAGCAGCCCTAGGGGGCGACAAGAGACCCAGTACTTC
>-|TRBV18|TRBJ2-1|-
CASSPGPSNEQFF
TGTGCCAGCTCACCCGGACCATCGAATGAGCAGTTCTTC
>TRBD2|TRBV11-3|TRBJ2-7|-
CASIDPGTSVVLSYEQYF
TGTGCCAGCATCGACCCTGGGACTAGCGTTGTCTTGAGTTACGAGCAGTACTTC
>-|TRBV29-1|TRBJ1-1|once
CSVAGPDNGNTEAFF
TGCAGCGTTGCGGGACCCGACAACGGGAACACTGAAGCTTTCTTT
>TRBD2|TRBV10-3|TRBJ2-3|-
CAISQREGPGDTQYF
TGTGCCATCAGCCAGCGGGAGGGCCCTGGAGATACGCAGTATTTT
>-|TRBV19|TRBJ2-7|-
CASSIDLAYEQYF
TGTGCCAGTAGTATAGACCTAGCCTACGAGCAGTACTTC
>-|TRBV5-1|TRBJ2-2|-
CASSPQGRTNTGELFF
TGCGCCAGCAGCCCGCAGGGCAGGACGAACACCGGGGAGCTGTTTTTT
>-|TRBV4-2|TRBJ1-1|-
CASSPFFSTEAFF
TGTGCCAGCAGCCCCTTTTTCAGCACTGAAGCTTTCTTT
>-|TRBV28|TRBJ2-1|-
CASVGVGEYNEQFF
TGTGCCAGCGTGGGGGTGGGAGAGTACAATGAGCAGTTCTTC
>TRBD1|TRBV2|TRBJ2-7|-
CASTESPGGVYEQYF
TGTGCCAGCACCGAATCCCCAGGGGGAGTCTACGAGCAGTACTTC
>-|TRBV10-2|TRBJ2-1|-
CASRAGRGEQFF
TGCGCCAGCAGGGCCGGGAGAGGTGAGCAGTTCTTC
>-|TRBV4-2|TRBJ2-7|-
CASSQGLFAELSYEQYF
TGTGCCAGCAGCCAAGGGTTGTTTGCGGAGCTATCCTACGAGCAGTACTTC
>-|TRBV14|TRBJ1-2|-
CASSQGGEDVRGYTF
TGTGCCAGCAGCCAAGGAGGGGAGGACGTGAGGGGCTACACCTTC
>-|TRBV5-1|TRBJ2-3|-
CASSLLGALPRESTDTQYF
TGCGCCAGCAGCTTGTTAGGGGCTTTACCCCGGGAATCGACAGATACGCAGTATTTT
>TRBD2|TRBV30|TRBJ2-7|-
CAWSTSGTFYEQYF
TGTGCCTGGAGTACTAGCGGGACTTTCTACGAGCAGTACTTC
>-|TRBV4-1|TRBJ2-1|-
CASSQLSGPYNEQFF
TGCGCCAGCAGCCAACTTAGCGGCCCCTACAATGAGCAGTTCTTC
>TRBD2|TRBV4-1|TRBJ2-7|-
CASSPGGGGYEQYF
TGCGCCAGCAGCCCCGGCGGGGGAGGCTACGAGCAGTACTTC
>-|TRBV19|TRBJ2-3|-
CASSIDRGSLDTQYF
TGTGCCAGTAGTATAGATCGTGGCTCACTTGATACGCAGTATTTT
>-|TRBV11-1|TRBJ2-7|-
CASSLRSGPSYEQYF
TGTGCCAGCAGCTTAAGGAGCGGTCCTTCCTACGAGCAGTACTTC
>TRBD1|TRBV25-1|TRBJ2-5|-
CASSTGTGAQETQYF
TGTGCCAGCAGCACCGGGACAGGGGCCCAAGAGACCCAGTACTTC
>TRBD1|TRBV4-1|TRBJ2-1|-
CASSQNRRDRGDYNEQFF
TGCGCCAGCAGCCAAAACCGCCGGGACAGGGGTGATTACAATGAGCAGTTCTTC
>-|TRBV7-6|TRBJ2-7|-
CASSPRQGGSYEQYF
TGTGCCAGCAGCCCCCGTCAGGGGGGATCCTACGAGCAGTACTTC
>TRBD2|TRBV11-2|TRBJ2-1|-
CASSRRTSSYNEQFF
TGTGCCAGCAGCCGTAGGACTAGCTCCTACAATGAGCAGTTCTTC
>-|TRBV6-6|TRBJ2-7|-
CASSASGTGVYEQYF
TGTGCCAGCAGTGCCTCCGGGACGGGAGTCTACGAGCAGTACTTC
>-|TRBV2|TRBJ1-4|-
CASSDTGEKLFF
TGTGCCAGCAGTGACACCGGTGAAAAACTGTTTTTT
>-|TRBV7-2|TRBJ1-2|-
CASSLGQGTYGYTF
TGTGCCAGCAGCTTAGGCCAGGGTACCTATGGCTACACCTTC